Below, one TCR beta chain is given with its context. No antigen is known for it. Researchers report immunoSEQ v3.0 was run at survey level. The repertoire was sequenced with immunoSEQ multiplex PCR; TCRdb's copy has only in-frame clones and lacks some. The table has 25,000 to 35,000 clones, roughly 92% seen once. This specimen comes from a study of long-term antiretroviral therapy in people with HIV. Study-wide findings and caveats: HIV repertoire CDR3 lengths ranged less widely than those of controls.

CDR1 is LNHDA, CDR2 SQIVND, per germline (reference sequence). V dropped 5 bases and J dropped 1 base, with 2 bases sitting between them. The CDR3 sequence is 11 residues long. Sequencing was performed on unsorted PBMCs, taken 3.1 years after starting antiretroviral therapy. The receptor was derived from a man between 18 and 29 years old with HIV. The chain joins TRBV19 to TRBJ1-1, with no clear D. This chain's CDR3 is CASSRNTEAFF. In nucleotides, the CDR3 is TGTGCCAGTAGTCGGAACACTGAAGCTTTCTTT.